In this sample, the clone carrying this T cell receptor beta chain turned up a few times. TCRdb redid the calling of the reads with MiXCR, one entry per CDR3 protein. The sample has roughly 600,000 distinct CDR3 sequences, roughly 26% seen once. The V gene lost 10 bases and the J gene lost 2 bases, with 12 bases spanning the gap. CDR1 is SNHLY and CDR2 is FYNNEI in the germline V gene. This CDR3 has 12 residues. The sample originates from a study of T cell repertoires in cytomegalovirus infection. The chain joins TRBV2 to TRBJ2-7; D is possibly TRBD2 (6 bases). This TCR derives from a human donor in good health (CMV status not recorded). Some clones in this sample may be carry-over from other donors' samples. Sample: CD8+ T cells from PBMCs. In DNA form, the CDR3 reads TGTGCCACCCTGGGGGGACCCTACGAGCAGTACGTC. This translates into CATLGGPYEQYV.